This T cell receptor beta chain was sequenced in a study of blood T cell repertoires in COVID-19. Study information: Donors in the United States, Italy and Spain gave samples during acute or convalescent COVID-19. In each case, the material was cDNA or gDNA derived from T cells, B-cell-depleted T cells, or PBMCs.

The V and J ends lost 6 bases and 10 bases respectively, with 16 bases between them. The CDR3 covers 13 residues. Germline V gene data show CDR1 as MNHEY and CDR2 as SMNVEV (reference sequence). A Seattle source enrolled patients during active infection and followed them longitudinally. Study processing details: Amplification of reference gene primers was used by the study to estimate nucleated cell counts. Clones were sequenced by immunoSEQ multiplex PCR, and TCRdb holds only the in-frame ones, with some missing. V and J calls and clone size are as listed in that table; D and trimming were resolved from the DNA. The table includes roughly 340,000 clones, about nine tenths detected once.

The chain is built from TRBV27 and TRBJ2-1, with a possible D match to TRBD2 (5 bases). The TCR sequence derives from a woman aged 70-85 years with COVID-19, enrolled during active disease. The sample consisted of peripheral blood. The CDR3 sequence: CASSELGVREQFF. CDR3 nucleotides: TGTGCCAGCAGCGAACTAGGTGTGAGGGAGCAGTTCTTC.